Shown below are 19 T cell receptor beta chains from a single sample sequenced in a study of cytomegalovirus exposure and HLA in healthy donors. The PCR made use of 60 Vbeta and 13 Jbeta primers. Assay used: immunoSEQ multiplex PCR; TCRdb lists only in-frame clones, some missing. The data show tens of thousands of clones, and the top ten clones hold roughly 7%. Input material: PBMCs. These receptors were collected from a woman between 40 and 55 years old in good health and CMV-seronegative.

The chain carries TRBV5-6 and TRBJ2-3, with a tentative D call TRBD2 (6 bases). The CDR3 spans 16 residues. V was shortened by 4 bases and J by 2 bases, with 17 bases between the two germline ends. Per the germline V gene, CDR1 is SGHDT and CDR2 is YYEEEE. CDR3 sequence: CASSQDLARITDTQYF. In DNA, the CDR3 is TGTGCCAGCAGCCAAGACCTAGCGCGAATCACAGATACGCAGTATTTT. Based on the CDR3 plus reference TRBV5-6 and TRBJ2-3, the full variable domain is DAGVTQSPTHLIKTRGQQVTLRCSPKSGHDTVSWYQQALGQGPQFIFQYYEEEERQRGNFPDRFSGHQFPNYSSELNVNALLLGDSALYLCASSQDLARITDTQYFGPGTRLTVL.

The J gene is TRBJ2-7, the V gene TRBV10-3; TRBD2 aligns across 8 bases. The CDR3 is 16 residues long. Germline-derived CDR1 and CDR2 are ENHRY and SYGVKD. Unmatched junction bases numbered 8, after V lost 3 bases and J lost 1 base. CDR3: CAISDRGGTRSYEQYF. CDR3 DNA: TGTGCCATCAGTGACCGGGGGGGGACGAGATCCTACGAGCAGTACTTC.

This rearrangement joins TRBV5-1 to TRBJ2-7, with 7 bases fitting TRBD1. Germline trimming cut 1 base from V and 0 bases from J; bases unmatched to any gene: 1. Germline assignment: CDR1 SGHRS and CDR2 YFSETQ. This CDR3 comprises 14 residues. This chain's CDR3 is CASSLNRGSYEQYF. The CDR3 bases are TGCGCCAGCAGCTTGAACAGGGGCTCCTACGAGCAGTACTTC.

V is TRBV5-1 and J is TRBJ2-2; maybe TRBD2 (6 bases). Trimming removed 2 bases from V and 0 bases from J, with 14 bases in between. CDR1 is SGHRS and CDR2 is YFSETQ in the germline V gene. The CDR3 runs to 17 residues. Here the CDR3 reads CASSFLPAGANTGELFF. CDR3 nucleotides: TGCGCCAGCAGCTTTCTTCCAGCGGGCGCGAACACCGGGGAGCTGTTTTTT. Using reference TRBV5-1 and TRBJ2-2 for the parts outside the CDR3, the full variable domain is KAGVTQTPRYLIKTRGQQVTLSCSPISGHRSVSWYQQTPGQGLQFLFEYFSETQRNKGNFPGRFSGRQFSNSRSEMNVSTLELGDSALYLCASSFLPAGANTGELFFGEGSRLTVL.

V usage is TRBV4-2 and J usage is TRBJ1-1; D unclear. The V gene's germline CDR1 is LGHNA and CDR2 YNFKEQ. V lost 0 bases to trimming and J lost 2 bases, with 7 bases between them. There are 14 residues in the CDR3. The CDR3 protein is CASSQDLRNTEAFF. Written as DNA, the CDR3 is TGTGCCAGCAGCCAAGATCTCAGAAACACTGAAGCTTTCTTT.

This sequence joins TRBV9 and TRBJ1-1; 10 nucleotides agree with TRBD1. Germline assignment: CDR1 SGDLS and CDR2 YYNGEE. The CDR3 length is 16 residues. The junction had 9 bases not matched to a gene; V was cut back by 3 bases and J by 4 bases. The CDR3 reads CASSEPATGGGTEAFF. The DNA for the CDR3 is TGTGCCAGCAGCGAGCCCGCGACAGGGGGCGGCACTGAAGCTTTCTTT. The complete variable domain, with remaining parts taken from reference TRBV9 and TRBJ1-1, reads DSGVTQTPKHLITATGQRVTLRCSPRSGDLSVYWYQQSLDQGLQFLIQYYNGEERAKGNILERFSAQQFPDLHSELNLSSLELGDSALYFCASSEPATGGGTEAFFGQGTRLTVV.

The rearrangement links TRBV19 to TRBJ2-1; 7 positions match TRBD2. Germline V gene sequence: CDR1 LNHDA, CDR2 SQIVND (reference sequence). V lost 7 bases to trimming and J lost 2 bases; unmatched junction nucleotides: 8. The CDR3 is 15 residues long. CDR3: CASNVLAGAYNEQFF. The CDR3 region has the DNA TGTGCCAGTAACGTCCTCGCGGGGGCCTACAATGAGCAGTTCTTC.

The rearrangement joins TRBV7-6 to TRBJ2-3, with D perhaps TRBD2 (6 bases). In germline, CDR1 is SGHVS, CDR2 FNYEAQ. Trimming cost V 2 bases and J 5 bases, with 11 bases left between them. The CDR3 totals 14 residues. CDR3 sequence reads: CASSLLGRRDTQYF. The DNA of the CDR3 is TGTGCCAGCAGCTTACTAGGGAGGAGAGATACGCAGTATTTT. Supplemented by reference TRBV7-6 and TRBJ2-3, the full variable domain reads GAGVSQSPRYKVTKRGQDVALRCDPISGHVSLYWYRQALGQGPEFLTYFNYEAQQDKSGLPNDRFSAERPEGSISTLTIQRTEQRDSAMYRCASSLLGRRDTQYFGPGTRLTVL.

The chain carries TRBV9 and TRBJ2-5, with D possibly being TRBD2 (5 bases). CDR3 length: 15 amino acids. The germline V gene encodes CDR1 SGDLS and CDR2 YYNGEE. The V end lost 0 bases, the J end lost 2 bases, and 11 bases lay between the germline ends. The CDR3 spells CASSVGSTSQETQYF. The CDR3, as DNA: TGTGCCAGCAGCGTAGGTAGCACTAGTCAAGAGACCCAGTACTTC.

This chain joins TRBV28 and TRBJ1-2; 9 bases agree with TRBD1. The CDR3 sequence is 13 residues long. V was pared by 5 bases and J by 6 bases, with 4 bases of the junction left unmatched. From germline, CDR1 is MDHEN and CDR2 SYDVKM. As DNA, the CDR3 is TGTGCCAGCAGTCCGGGACAGGGAGATGGCTACACCTTC. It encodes CASSPGQGDGYTF.

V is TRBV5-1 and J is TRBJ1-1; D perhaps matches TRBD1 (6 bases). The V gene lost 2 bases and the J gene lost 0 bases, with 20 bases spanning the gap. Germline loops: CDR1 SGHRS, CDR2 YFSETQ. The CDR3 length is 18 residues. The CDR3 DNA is TGCGCCAGCAGCTTACAACCCAGTGGACAGAGTATGAACACTGAAGCTTTCTTT. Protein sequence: CASSLQPSGQSMNTEAFF.

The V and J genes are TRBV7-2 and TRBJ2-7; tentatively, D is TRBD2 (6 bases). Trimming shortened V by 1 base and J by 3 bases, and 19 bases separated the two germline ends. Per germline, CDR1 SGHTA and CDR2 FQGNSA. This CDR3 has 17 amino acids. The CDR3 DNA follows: TGTGCCAGCAGCTTAGGGGGTCCGGCGGGGATACACTACGAGCAGTACTTC. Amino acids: CASSLGGPAGIHYEQYF.

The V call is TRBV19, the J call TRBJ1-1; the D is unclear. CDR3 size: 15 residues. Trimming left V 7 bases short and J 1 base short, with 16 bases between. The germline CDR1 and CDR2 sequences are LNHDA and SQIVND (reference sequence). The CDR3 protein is CASIPPGRGNTEAFF. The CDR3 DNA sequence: TGTGCCAGTATCCCCCCCGGGCGGGGGAACACTGAAGCTTTCTTT.

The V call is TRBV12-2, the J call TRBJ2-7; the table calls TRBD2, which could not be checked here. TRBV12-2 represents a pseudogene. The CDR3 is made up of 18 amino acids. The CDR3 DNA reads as TGTGCAAGTCGCCCTGGACTAGCGGGAGGAGGGTTCTGGTACGAGCAGTACTTC. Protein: CASRPGLAGGGFWYEQYF.

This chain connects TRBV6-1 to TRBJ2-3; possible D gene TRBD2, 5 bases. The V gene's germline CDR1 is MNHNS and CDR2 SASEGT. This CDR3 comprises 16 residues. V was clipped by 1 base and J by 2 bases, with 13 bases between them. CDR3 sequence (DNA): TGTGCCAGCAGTGAAGGTGGCCGCGGGTCCACAGATACGCAGTATTTT. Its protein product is CASSEGGRGSTDTQYF.

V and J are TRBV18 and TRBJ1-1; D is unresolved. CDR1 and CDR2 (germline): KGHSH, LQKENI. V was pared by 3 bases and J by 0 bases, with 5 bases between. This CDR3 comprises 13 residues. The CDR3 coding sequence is TGTGCCAGCTCACCTTCGGTGAACACTGAAGCTTTCTTT. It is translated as CASSPSVNTEAFF. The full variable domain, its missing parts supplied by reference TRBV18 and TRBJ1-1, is NAGVMQNPRHLVRRRGQEARLRCSPMKGHSHVYWYRQLPEEGLKFMVYLQKENIIDESGMPKERFSAEFPKEGPSILRIQQVVRGDSAAYFCASSPSVNTEAFFGQGTRLTVV.

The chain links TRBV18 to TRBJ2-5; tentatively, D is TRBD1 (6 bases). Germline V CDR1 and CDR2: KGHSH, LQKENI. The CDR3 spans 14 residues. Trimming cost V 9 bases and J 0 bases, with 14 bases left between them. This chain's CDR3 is CARPGQPYQETQYF. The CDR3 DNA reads TGTGCCAGACCCGGACAGCCGTACCAAGAGACCCAGTACTTC. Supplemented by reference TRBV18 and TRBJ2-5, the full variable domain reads NAGVMQNPRHLVRRRGQEARLRCSPMKGHSHVYWYRQLPEEGLKFMVYLQKENIIDESGMPKERFSAEFPKEGPSILRIQQVVRGDSAAYFCARPGQPYQETQYFGPGTRLLVL.

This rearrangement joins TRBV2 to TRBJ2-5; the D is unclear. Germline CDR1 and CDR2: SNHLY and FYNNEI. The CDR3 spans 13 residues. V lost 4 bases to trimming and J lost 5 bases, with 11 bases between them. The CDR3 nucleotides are TGTGCCAGCAGTGCTAACCAGAGGGAGACCCAGTACTTC. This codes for CASSANQRETQYF.

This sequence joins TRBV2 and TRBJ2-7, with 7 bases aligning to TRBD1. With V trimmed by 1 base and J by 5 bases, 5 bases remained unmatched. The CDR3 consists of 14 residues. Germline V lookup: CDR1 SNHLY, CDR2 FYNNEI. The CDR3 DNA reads TGTGCCAGCAGTGAAGGCAGGGGGAGTAACGAGCAGTACTTC. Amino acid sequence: CASSEGRGSNEQYF.